This T cell receptor (beta chain) was found in a study of CD8 T cells in ankylosing spondylitis. Study-wide points: In ankylosing spondylitis blood, a motif of roughly 8 highly homologous TCR beta variants appeared characteristic.

The CDR3 is 13 amino acids. V was trimmed by 6 bases and J by 5 bases, leaving 11 bases between them. CDR1 and CDR2 from the germline V gene are MNHNY and SVGAGI (reference sequence). Of note for this clonotype: Antigen specificity is unknown.

Scientists made TCR beta libraries using quantitative 5'-RACE with molecular barcodes. TCRdb reprocessed the 5' RACE reads with MiXCR, giving one entry per CDR3 protein. In the table there are hundreds of thousands of distinct CDR3 sequences, 25% to 30% of which are singletons. The sample comprised blood, either unsorted or a sorted T cell fraction (not recorded which). The sequence derives from a male donor with ankylosing spondylitis. The V and J genes are TRBV6-6 and TRBJ1-5; a possible D gene is TRBD1 (5 bases). For the CDR3, the DNA is TGTGCCAGCAGCTCGGCGGGGGATCAGCCCCAGCATTTT. Translated, it gives CASSSAGDQPQHF.